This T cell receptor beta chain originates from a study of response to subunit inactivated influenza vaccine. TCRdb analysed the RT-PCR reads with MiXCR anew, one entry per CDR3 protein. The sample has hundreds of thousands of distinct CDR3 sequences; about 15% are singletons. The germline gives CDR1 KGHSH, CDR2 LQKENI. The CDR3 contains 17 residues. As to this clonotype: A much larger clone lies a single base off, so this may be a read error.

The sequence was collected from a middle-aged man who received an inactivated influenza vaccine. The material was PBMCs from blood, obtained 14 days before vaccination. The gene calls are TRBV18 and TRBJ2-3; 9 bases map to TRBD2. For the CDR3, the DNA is TGTGCCTGCTCACCTAGCGGGACCCCACCCCGCACAGATACGCAGTATTTT. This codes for CACSPSGTPPRTDTQYF.